The clone carrying this T cell receptor beta chain was recorded once. These data originate in a study of blood T cell repertoires in COVID-19. In the 2 weeks before study entry, exposed participants met a COVID-19 case, which was PCR-confirmed or clinician-diagnosed. The method was immunoSEQ multiplex PCR; TCRdb's version includes in-frame clones alone and lacks a portion of them. The sample comprises 130,000 to 150,000 clones, 75% to 90% of which are singletons, and 4% rests with the top ten. This TCR was recovered from a middle-aged woman who had been exposed to COVID-19. Sample: PBMCs or T cells enriched from blood (not recorded which).

In DNA, the CDR3 is TGTGCCAGCAGTCTGTCTGGGGGGGAAAAACTGTTTTTT. This gives the protein CASSLSGGEKLFF. The gene calls are TRBV12-3 or TRBV12-4 and TRBJ1-4; D might be TRBD1 (5 bases). The CDR3 has 13 residues. Trimming removed 5 bases at V and 8 bases at J, with 12 bases between.